The clone carrying this TCR beta chain was picked up a small number of times. Trimming took off 4 bases at V and 7 bases at J, with 17 bases between the two ends. The CDR3 is made up of 16 amino acids. The V gene's germline CDR1 is MNHEY and CDR2 SMNVEV (reference sequence). Clones were sequenced by immunoSEQ multiplex PCR, and TCRdb holds only the in-frame ones, with some missing. The sample records 60,000 to 75,000 clones, 87% being singletons. This sample stems from a study of control samples from healthy donors and cancer patients. The sequenced sample consisted of PBMCs. The chain joins TRBV27 to TRBJ1-6, with D unresolved. The receptor was derived from a woman aged 45-65 years with head and neck cancer. CDR3 residues: CASSSLTGLGNSPLHF. The CDR3 DNA is TGTGCCAGCAGTTCCCTGACGGGCCTCGGGAATTCACCCCTCCACTTT.